This TCR beta chain was captured by sequencing in a study of T cell responses to AZD1222 COVID-19 vaccine. Pooled samples include second doses given at about 4 or 12 weeks. CDR1 SGHNT and CDR2 YYREEE come from the germline V gene (reference sequence). There are 14 residues in the CDR3. Between the trimmed V and J ends, which lost 8 bases and 4 bases, there was a span of 16 bases. Data came from immunoSEQ multiplex PCR; TCRdb stores just in-frame clones and leaves some out. The sample includes 79,000 or so clones, roughly nine tenths of them seen just once. The source material was peripheral blood, sampled 28 days after the second AZD1222 dose. The chain couples TRBV5-4 to TRBJ2-1, with D perhaps given as TRBD1 or TRBD2 (5 bases each). The sequence was obtained from an adult who received the AZD1222 COVID-19 vaccine. CDR3 protein: CASRDVDPYNEQFF. The DNA of the CDR3 is TGTGCCAGTCGGGACGTTGACCCGTACAATGAGCAGTTCTTC.